This T cell receptor (beta chain) was observed in a study of shared clonotypes between healthy human individuals. Study-level information: Donors had three CD4 naive, three CD4 memory, two CD8 naive and one CD8 memory plate apiece.

CD4+ cell separation produced CD45RA+ naive and CD45RA-negative memory subsets. Findings and caveats of the study: The study generally estimated greater richness for naive than memory subsets. Non-shared clonotypes had lower generation probabilities than clonotypes shared by all four sorted-subset donors.

The table came from immunoSEQ multiplex PCR; TCRdb's copy has only in-frame clones and leaves some out. Of approximately 1.1 million clones in the sample, 70% to 80% were seen once. Details on this clone: No antigen is known for it.

The CDR3 is made up of 14 amino acids. The germline CDR1 and CDR2 sequences are KGHSH and LQKENI. The germline V and J ends were trimmed by 3 bases and 6 bases, with 11 bases remaining between them. The J gene is TRBJ2-2, the V gene TRBV18; no firm D call. The specimen sequenced was memory CD4+ T cells from PBMCs. Subset given: CD45RA-negative fraction. The receptor's source is a young man in good health. Some clones in this sample may be carry-over from other donors' samples. DNA of the CDR3: TGTGCCAGCTCACCCGGGTCGTCCCCCGGGGAGCTGTTTTTT. It translates to CASSPGSSPGELFF.